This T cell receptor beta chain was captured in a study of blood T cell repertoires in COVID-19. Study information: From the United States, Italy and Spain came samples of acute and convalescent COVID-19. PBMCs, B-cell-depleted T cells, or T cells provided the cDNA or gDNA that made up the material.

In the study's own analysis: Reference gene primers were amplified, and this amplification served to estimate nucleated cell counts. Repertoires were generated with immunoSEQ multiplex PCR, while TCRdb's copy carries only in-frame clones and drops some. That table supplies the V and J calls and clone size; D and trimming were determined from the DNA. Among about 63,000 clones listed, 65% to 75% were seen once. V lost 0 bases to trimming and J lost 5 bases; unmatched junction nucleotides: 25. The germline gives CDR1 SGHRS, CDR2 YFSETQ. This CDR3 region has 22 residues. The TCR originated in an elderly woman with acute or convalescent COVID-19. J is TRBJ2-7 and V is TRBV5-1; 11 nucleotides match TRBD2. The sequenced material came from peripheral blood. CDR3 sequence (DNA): TGCGCCAGCAGCTTGGCCGATCGTACGGGGCTGAGGGCTAGCGGGAGGTTTAACGAGCAGTACTTC. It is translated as CASSLADRTGLRASGRFNEQYF.